These 13 T cell receptor beta chains share one sample of origin, sequenced in a study of CD8 T cells in ankylosing spondylitis. TCRdb passed the 5' RACE reads through MiXCR, listing each CDR3 protein once. The data contain 250,000 to 400,000 distinct CDR3 sequences, 11% of them seen just once; the ten biggest clones take up roughly 9.1%. The sequenced sample consisted of blood, either unsorted or a sorted T cell fraction (not recorded which). These receptor sequences come from a female donor with ankylosing spondylitis or in good health (not recorded which).

This clonotype was counted many times. The gene calls are TRBV2 and TRBJ2-3; D might be TRBD2 (6 bases). In germline, CDR1 is SNHLY, CDR2 FYNNEI. There are 13 residues in the CDR3. Trimming removed 7 bases at V and 0 bases at J, with 8 bases between. The CDR3, as DNA: TGTGCCAGCACCGGGACTAGCACAGATACGCAGTATTTT. This sequence encodes CASTGTSTDTQYF.

This clonotype was counted at least ten times. This chain links TRBV20-1 with TRBJ2-3; the D gene is possibly TRBD2 (5 bases). Germline loops: CDR1 DFQATT, CDR2 SNEGSKA (reference sequence). V gave up 0 bases and J gave up 2 bases, with 15 bases separating them. The CDR3 consists of 16 residues. The CDR3 loop is CSARDVWTGSTDTQYF. In nucleotides, the CDR3 is TGCAGTGCTAGAGATGTTTGGACTGGGTCCACAGATACGCAGTATTTT.

This clonotype showed up many times. The rearrangement uses TRBV10-3 and TRBJ2-2; either TRBD1 or TRBD2 may fit D (5 bases each). The CDR3 runs to 14 residues. The V end was cut by 10 bases, the J end by 0 bases, with 12 bases between. Germline V gene data show CDR1 as ENHRY and CDR2 as SYGVKD. The CDR3 reads CATSLGANTGELFF. As DNA, the CDR3 is TGTGCCACCTCTCTGGGGGCGAACACCGGGGAGCTGTTTTTT.

This clonotype was recorded many times. The chain is built from TRBV5-1 and TRBJ2-1, with TRBD1 identical over 11 bases. The CDR3 runs to 14 residues. The J segment lost 9 bases and the V segment lost 6 bases, leaving 8 bases of the junction unmatched. Germline CDR1 and CDR2: SGHRS and YFSETQ. CDR3 coding DNA: TGCGCCAGCATGGGGACAGGGGGGTCGGTTGAGCAGTTCTTC. Translated, it gives CASMGTGGSVEQFF.

This clonotype was seen repeatedly, ten times or more. This chain links TRBV20-1 with TRBJ1-1; D remains ambiguous. Trimming removed 0 bases from V and 1 base from J, with 9 bases in between. The CDR3 is made up of 14 amino acids. CDR1 and CDR2 from the germline V gene are DFQATT and SNEGSKA (reference sequence). The CDR3 loop is CSARDGSSNTEAFF. In nucleotides, the CDR3 is TGCAGTGCTAGAGATGGCAGTTCGAACACTGAAGCTTTCTTT.

This clonotype was counted many times. The chain links TRBV20-1 to TRBJ2-3, with 16 bases fitting TRBD2. Germline V CDR1 and CDR2: DFQATT, SNEGSKA (reference sequence). This CDR3 spans 18 amino acids. After removal of 2 bases from V and 2 bases from J, the junction contained 7 bases not matched to a gene. CDR3 sequence reads: CSARILGLAGGYTDTQYF. The DNA for the CDR3 is TGCAGTGCTAGAATCCTGGGACTAGCGGGAGGGTACACAGATACGCAGTATTTT.

There are a few counts of this clonotype. The chain combines TRBV12-3 or TRBV12-4 with TRBJ2-3, with D unclear. The V end lost 1 base, the J end lost 3 bases, and 8 bases lay between the germline ends. The CDR3 sequence is 14 residues long. The CDR3 DNA follows: TGTGCCAGCAGTTTAGGGTTGATAACAGATACGCAGTATTTT. This encodes CASSLGLITDTQYF.

As to this clonotype: It may be a read error: a sequence one base away is much more abundant. J is TRBJ1-5 and V is TRBV6-2 or TRBV6-3, with 8 nucleotides matching TRBD1. V gave up 6 bases and J gave up 4 bases; unmatched junction bases: 11. Germline-derived CDR1 and CDR2 are MNHEY and SVGEGT. The CDR3 contains 16 residues. CDR3 in amino acids: CASSRQTGAMNQPQHF. CDR3 coding DNA: TGTGCCAGCAGCCGGCAGACAGGGGCAATGAATCAGCCCCAGCATTTT.

This clonotype was counted many times. This chain joins TRBV5-5 and TRBJ1-1, with 10 nucleotides matching TRBD1. Trimming cost V 4 bases and J 1 base; bases outside gene matches: 4. This CDR3 contains 15 residues. CDR1 is SGHKS, CDR2 YYEKEE, per germline (reference sequence). CDR3 sequence: CASSPGQGWNTEAFF. In DNA form, the CDR3 reads TGTGCCAGCAGCCCGGGACAGGGGTGGAACACTGAAGCTTTCTTT.

This clonotype occurred a few times. This may stem from a read error, because a much larger clone lies one nucleotide away. The chain couples TRBV20-1 to TRBJ1-4; TRBD1 might be the D (6 bases). Germline V lookup: CDR1 DFQATT, CDR2 SNEGSKA (reference sequence). The CDR3 runs 16 residues. CDR3 nucleotide sequence: TGCTGTGCTAGCTCTCCTCGGACAGCGGGAAGCGAAAAACTGTTTTTT. It yields the protein CCASSPRTAGSEKLFF.

This clonotype was picked up a small number of times. The gene calls are TRBV5-1 and TRBJ2-2; 8 bases line up with TRBD1. The J segment lost 3 bases and the V segment lost 0 bases, leaving 4 bases of the junction unmatched. This CDR3 is 16 amino acids long. Germline CDR1 SGHRS, CDR2 YFSETQ. The DNA for the CDR3 is TGCGCCAGCAGCTTGGGACAGGGGATAGACACCGGGGAGCTGTTTTTT. It is translated as CASSLGQGIDTGELFF.

This clonotype was observed at least ten times. The chain combines TRBV5-1 with TRBJ1-1; D may be TRBD1 (6 bases). The CDR3 covers 15 residues. Germline CDR1 SGHRS, CDR2 YFSETQ. Between the trimmed V and J ends, which lost 0 bases and 4 bases, there was a span of 13 bases. Here the CDR3 reads CASSLEQGSITEAFF. CDR3 nucleotide sequence: TGCGCCAGCAGCTTGGAACAGGGTTCGATCACTGAAGCTTTCTTT.

The chain joins TRBV29-1 to TRBJ1-2; D call uncertain. The CDR3 covers 15 residues. Germline V gene lookup returns CDR1 SQVTM and CDR2 ANQGSEA. V lost 3 bases and J lost 3, with 17 bases in between. CDR3 nucleotide sequence: TGCAGCGTTGAGGGATTAACGGGATTGGACTATGGCTACACCTTC. It is translated as CSVEGLTGLDYGYTF.